This T cell receptor (beta chain) was found in a study of blood T cells in healthy people across ages. CDR1 and CDR2 from the germline V gene are SGHRS and YFSETQ. The germline V and J ends were trimmed by 1 base and 1 base, with 23 bases remaining between them. The CDR3 runs to 19 residues. Alongside a J-beta primer mix, a sample-barcoded 5' primer served in a second PCR lasting about 7 to 12 cycles. TCRdb reanalysed the 5' RACE reads using MiXCR and keeps one entry per CDR3 protein. The sample yields approximately 680,000 distinct CDR3 sequences, less than 40% seen once. This clonotype was recorded many times. Its antigen is currently unknown. Findings and caveats of the study: Roughly linearly, TCR beta diversity per million T cells fell as age increased. Among long-lived donors, naive CD4+ cells were more numerous and diversity higher than in aged donors. Reliance upon unsorted PBMCs precluded definitive naive versus antigen-experienced comparison.

The chain combines TRBV5-1 with TRBJ1-1; tentatively, D is TRBD1 (5 bases). The specimen was blood. The sequence was collected from an elderly woman in good health. The CDR3 DNA is TGCGCCAGCAGCTTGAGGTGGATCGGGCCCGGGGCTTCGAACACTGAAGCTTTCTTT. It encodes CASSLRWIGPGASNTEAFF.